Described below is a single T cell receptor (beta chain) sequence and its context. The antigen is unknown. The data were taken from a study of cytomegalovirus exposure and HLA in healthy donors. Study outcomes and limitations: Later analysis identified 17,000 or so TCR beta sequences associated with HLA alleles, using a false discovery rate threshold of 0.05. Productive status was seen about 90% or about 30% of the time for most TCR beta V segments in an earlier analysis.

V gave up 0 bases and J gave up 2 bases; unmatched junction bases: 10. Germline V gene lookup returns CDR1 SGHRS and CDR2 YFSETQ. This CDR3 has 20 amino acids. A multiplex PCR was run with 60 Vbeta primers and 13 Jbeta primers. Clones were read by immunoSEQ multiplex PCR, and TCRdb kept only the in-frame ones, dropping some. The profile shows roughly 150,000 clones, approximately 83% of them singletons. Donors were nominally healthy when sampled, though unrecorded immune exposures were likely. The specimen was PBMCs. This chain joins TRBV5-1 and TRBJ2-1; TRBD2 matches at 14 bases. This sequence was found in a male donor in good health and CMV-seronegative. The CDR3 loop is CASSLGLGLAGGVTYNEQFF. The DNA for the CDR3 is TGCGCCAGCAGCTTGGGTTTAGGACTAGCGGGGGGTGTCACCTACAATGAGCAGTTCTTC.